A selection of T cell receptor beta chains follows, all from one sample in a study of memory CD4+ T cells and cytomegalovirus serostatus. Data came from immunoSEQ multiplex PCR; TCRdb stores just in-frame clones and leaves some out. The sample consists of about 42,000 clones, approximately 80% of them appearing once. Sequencing was done on a sample of memory CD4+ T cells from blood. The receptors originated from an adult in good health and CMV-seronegative. Each CDR3 is given with its conserved first and last residue. The order of the fields is CDR3 protein, CDR3 DNA, clone size, D gene, J gene, V gene. D genes are given only for firm matches. Expanded clones get a size class; other rows say once, few or many, or leave the size out.

cdr3_aa: CASSELGTGDNQPQHF
cdr3_nt: TGTGCCAGCAGTGAATTGGGGACAGGGGACAATCAGCCCCAGCATTTT
clone_size: -
d_call: TRBD1
j_call: TRBJ1-5
v_call: TRBV25-1

cdr3_aa: CASSPQQGMNTEAFF
cdr3_nt: TGTGCCAGCAGCCCTCAGCAGGGGATGAACACTGAAGCTTTCTTT
clone_size: -
d_call: -
j_call: TRBJ1-1
v_call: TRBV7-2

cdr3_aa: CASSFGRGEETQYF
cdr3_nt: TGCGCCAGCAGCTTCGGGCGGGGGGAGGAGACCCAGTACTTC
clone_size: -
d_call: TRBD2
j_call: TRBJ2-5
v_call: TRBV5-1

cdr3_aa: CASSVVQGSAEAFF
cdr3_nt: TGTGCCAGCAGCGTAGTTCAGGGTAGCGCTGAAGCTTTCTTT
clone_size: few
d_call: -
j_call: TRBJ1-1
v_call: TRBV9

cdr3_aa: CASSPRTGSNRELFF
cdr3_nt: TGTGCCAGCAGCCCACGGACAGGGAGTAACCGGGAGCTGTTTTTT
clone_size: -
d_call: TRBD1
j_call: TRBJ2-2
v_call: TRBV11-2

cdr3_aa: CAISEFHPDYEQYF
cdr3_nt: TGTGCCATCAGTGAGTTTCACCCGGACTACGAGCAGTACTTC
clone_size: -
d_call: -
j_call: TRBJ2-7
v_call: TRBV10-3

cdr3_aa: CASSYSDPTQSPLHF
cdr3_nt: TGTGCCAGCAGTTACTCGGACCCGACACAGTCACCCCTCCACTTT
clone_size: -
d_call: -
j_call: TRBJ1-6
v_call: TRBV6-5

cdr3_aa: CASRRRGAGANVLTF
cdr3_nt: TGTGCCAGTAGGAGGAGGGGGGCTGGGGCCAACGTCCTGACTTTC
clone_size: -
d_call: -
j_call: TRBJ2-6
v_call: TRBV19

cdr3_aa: CASSAVPTGELFF
cdr3_nt: TGTGCCAGCAGTGCAGTTCCTACCGGGGAGCTGTTTTTT
clone_size: -
d_call: -
j_call: TRBJ2-2
v_call: TRBV28

cdr3_aa: CASSLSGQPQHF
cdr3_nt: TGTGCCAGCAGTCTTTCCGGGCAGCCCCAGCATTTT
clone_size: few
d_call: -
j_call: TRBJ1-5
v_call: TRBV11-2

cdr3_aa: CASSQPLERDTQYF
cdr3_nt: TGTGCCAGCAGTCAACCCCTAGAAAGAGATACGCAGTATTTT
clone_size: -
d_call: -
j_call: TRBJ2-3
v_call: TRBV6-1

cdr3_aa: CASSRWGVDQYF
cdr3_nt: TGTGCCAGCAGCCGGTGGGGGGTGGACCAGTACTTC
clone_size: few
d_call: -
j_call: TRBJ2-5
v_call: TRBV5-5

cdr3_aa: CASSFWGATNEKLFF
cdr3_nt: TGTGCCAGCAGCTTTTGGGGGGCCACTAATGAAAAACTGTTTTTT
clone_size: -
d_call: -
j_call: TRBJ1-4
v_call: TRBV5-6

cdr3_aa: CARSPRQCQSYEQYF
cdr3_nt: TGTGCCAGAAGCCCCAGACAGTGCCAATCCTACGAGCAGTACTTC
clone_size: -
d_call: -
j_call: TRBJ2-7
v_call: TRBV7-5

cdr3_aa: CASSSLGTPVEQYF
cdr3_nt: TGTGCCAGCAGCTCTCTCGGGACTCCCGTCGAGCAGTACTTC
clone_size: -
d_call: -
j_call: TRBJ2-7
v_call: TRBV7-9

cdr3_aa: CASIKENTIYF
cdr3_nt: TGTGCCAGCATTAAGGAAAACACCATATATTTT
clone_size: -
d_call: -
j_call: TRBJ1-3
v_call: TRBV6-5

cdr3_aa: CASGEGVRAEAFF
cdr3_nt: TGTGCCAGCGGGGAGGGGGTTCGTGCTGAAGCTTTCTTT
clone_size: -
d_call: -
j_call: TRBJ1-1
v_call: TRBV2

cdr3_aa: CASSLRGLTNEQFF
cdr3_nt: TGTGCCAGCAGCTTACGGGGACTTACCAATGAGCAGTTCTTC
clone_size: -
d_call: -
j_call: TRBJ2-1
v_call: TRBV7-2

cdr3_aa: CATSRDRSTWGYTGELFF
cdr3_nt: TGTGCCACCAGCAGGGATCGATCTACGTGGGGGTACACCGGGGAGCTGTTTTTT
clone_size: -
d_call: -
j_call: TRBJ2-2
v_call: TRBV15

cdr3_aa: CASSPATAFGEKLFF
cdr3_nt: TGTGCCAGTAGTCCAGCGACAGCTTTCGGGGAAAAACTGTTTTTT
clone_size: -
d_call: -
j_call: TRBJ1-4
v_call: TRBV19

cdr3_aa: CAWSPVGKHTDTQYF
cdr3_nt: TGTGCCTGGAGTCCCGTGGGAAAACACACAGATACGCAGTATTTT
clone_size: -
d_call: -
j_call: TRBJ2-3
v_call: TRBV30

cdr3_aa: CASSLWRTGGQGTQYF
cdr3_nt: TGTGCCAGCAGTTTATGGAGGACAGGGGGCCAAGGGACCCAGTACTTC
clone_size: -
d_call: TRBD1
j_call: TRBJ2-5
v_call: TRBV28

cdr3_aa: CASSVTGAGFEQYF
cdr3_nt: TGTGCCAGCAGCGTTACGGGGGCGGGCTTCGAGCAGTACTTC
clone_size: once
d_call: -
j_call: TRBJ2-7
v_call: TRBV7-9

cdr3_aa: CASSLGKPGQGNSPLHF
cdr3_nt: TGTGCCAGCAGCTTAGGGAAACCGGGACAGGGAAATTCACCCCTCCACTTT
clone_size: -
d_call: TRBD1
j_call: TRBJ1-6
v_call: TRBV7-9

cdr3_aa: CASRGGPSTGELFF
cdr3_nt: TGTGCCAGCAGGGGCGGACCGAGCACCGGGGAGCTGTTTTTT
clone_size: -
d_call: -
j_call: TRBJ2-2
v_call: TRBV6-6

cdr3_aa: CAISEGRSSHQPQHF
cdr3_nt: TGTGCCATCAGTGAAGGGCGCTCTAGCCATCAGCCCCAGCATTTT
clone_size: -
d_call: -
j_call: TRBJ1-5
v_call: TRBV10-3

cdr3_aa: CASSPQGNYGYTF
cdr3_nt: TGTGCCAGCAGTCCACAGGGGAACTATGGCTACACCTTC
clone_size: -
d_call: TRBD1
j_call: TRBJ1-2
v_call: TRBV6-5